This T cell receptor beta chain was sequenced during a study of human T cells and chemical hapten exposure. The overall study: DPC at 0.01% went onto the upper back in patch tests, read at 6 days.

The CDR3 runs 15 residues. The V and J ends lost 4 bases and 9 bases, in that order; junction bases with no gene match: 9. Germline V gives CDR1 LNHNV, CDR2 YYDKDF (reference sequence). Via MiXCR, TCRdb re-called the RACE reads, giving one row per CDR3 protein. The table shows approximately 50,000 distinct CDR3 sequences, with 10% to 12% occurring only once. The time point was: pre-sensitization, week 0. Treatment of the sample: therapeutic diphenylcyclopropenone sensitization with weekly scalp DPC. The drawing of blood occurred before each patch test was applied. It was unfractionated whole blood from which total RNA was extracted.

Here the sequenced sample was whole blood, taken in connection with sensitization to the hapten diphenylcyclopropenone (DPC). The source is a woman aged 35 to 49 with alopecia areata. Some clones in this sample may be carry-over from other donors' samples. The rearrangement links TRBV15 to TRBJ2-1; 10 positions match TRBD2. CDR3 region: CATSTGTSEGAEQFF. The CDR3 DNA follows: TGTGCCACCAGCACCGGGACTAGCGAGGGGGCTGAGCAGTTCTTC.